The next 3 T cell receptor beta chains were all read from a single sample in a study of blood T cell repertoires in COVID-19. Clones were sequenced by immunoSEQ multiplex PCR, and TCRdb holds only the in-frame ones, with some missing. Among roughly 230,000 clones listed, about four fifths were seen once. The material sequenced was peripheral blood. These receptors were obtained from a man aged 50-60 years with active or convalescent COVID-19.

J is TRBJ1-2 and V is TRBV11-2; 8 bases map to TRBD1. CDR3 length: 18 residues. Germline V gives CDR1 SGHAT, CDR2 FQNNGV. V dropped 5 bases and J dropped 4; count of bases not matched to a gene: 18. Here the CDR3 DNA reads TGTGCCAGCAGCACGCCCCGGGACAGGATAGTCAGAGGCTATGGCTACACCTTC. This translates into CASSTPRDRIVRGYGYTF.

The chain recombines TRBV6-5 with TRBJ1-2, with TRBD1 matching 10 bases. Germline CDR1 MNHEY, CDR2 SVGAGI. Unmatched junction bases numbered 6, after V lost 6 bases and J lost 8 bases. The CDR3 extends over 13 amino acids. The CDR3 nucleotides read TGTGCCAGCAGGCACGGGACAGGGGAGGGCTACACCTTC. It translates to CASRHGTGEGYTF.

J is TRBJ1-3 and V is TRBV6-6, with 8 bases fitting TRBD1. There are 14 residues in the CDR3. Germline CDR1 reads MNHNY; CDR2 reads SVGAGI (reference sequence). J was trimmed by 4 bases and V by 5 bases; bases with no gene match: 4. The CDR3 DNA reads TGTGCCAGCAGTGACAGACAGGGGGGAAACACCATATATTTT. Its translation: CASSDRQGGNTIYF.